This T cell receptor beta chain is from a study of molecular identifiers for immune sequencing clone quantification (dated by TCRdb to the late 2010s). Describing the broader study: For a replicate experiment, RNA from around 20,000 or 99,000 naive CD8 T cells was divided into five aliquots, and four of the five aliquots were sequenced. The study was a methods study using CD8 T cells to benchmark molecular-identifier clustering-based TCR repertoire sequencing (MIDCIRS) and TCR RNA copy counting. Study-wide findings and limitations: Naive libraries contained spiked-in Jurkat TCR RNA (approximately ten copies' worth), which is not part of the donor repertoire. A single cell's worth of spiked-in Jurkat TCR RNA was reported detectable even among 850,000 to 1,000,000 naive CD8 T cells. Modeling estimated about three recovered TCR RNA copies per cell, compared with about 10 by digital PCR, which implies about 32% capture efficiency. When barcode sub-clustering was not used, chimeric consensus sequences inflated TCR diversity, with chimeras reaching as high as 47%. In CMV-specific effector cells, clones with more than 20 RNA copies contained over 99% of molecules, whereas in naive cells such clones contained under 1% of molecules. Identical TCR molecules sharing a barcode could cause highly expanded clone sizes to be underestimated.

Notes on this clonotype: Its antigen is not yet known. No quality values exist for individual bases; no much larger clone is one base distant.

Taken from the germline V gene, the CDR1 and CDR2 loops are SNHLY and FYNNEI. From cysteine to phenylalanine, the CDR3 is 14 amino acids long. Of the read, only the CDR3 DNA is kept; its 42 bases are in frame from base 1. A distance of 13 bases separates the germline ends of V and J, which lose 5 bases and 3 bases respectively. Libraries of naive CD8 T cells were built from anywhere between about 17,000 and 1,000,000 sorted cells, with 10%, 30% or 50% of the purified RNA used. Naive CD8 T cells, defined as CD8+CD4-CCR7+CD45RA+, were FACS-sorted into RLT Plus buffer on a BD FACSAria II. Detection sensitivity was tested by spiking Jurkat RNA equal to ten or so TCR copies' worth into samples containing about 20,000-1,100,000 naive CD8 T cells. CD8 T cells were enriched using RosetteSep CD8+ T Cell Enrichment Cocktail and Ficoll-Paque, and the enriched cells then underwent ACK red cell lysis. Library creation used PCR. Sequencing was carried out with a NextSeq 500. Bulk TCR libraries were prepared as previously described, using TCR primers listed in Table S5. The Qiagen AllPrep DNA/RNA kit was used to purify total RNA. Reads from multiple sequencing runs of the same library were pooled before analysis. The paper's processing steps were these. Reads were retained only if the reads had an exact TCR constant sequence, and the retained reads were trimmed to 150 nt and grouped according to their 12-nt molecular barcodes. Reads in each barcode group were sub-clustered using a 15% Levenshtein threshold, and a quality-weighted consensus sequence was built for each RNA molecule. Non-functional sequences were excluded, and lower-count sequences lying one edit away from another sequence were also excluded. Barcode sub-clusters with fewer than 20% of the maximum read count were removed, based on fitting two negative binomial distributions. TCRdb took the public reads, trimmed them with fastp at Q25, ran MiXCR for clone calling and kept in-frame beta chains. Each CDR3 protein appears once, grouped with its most common genes and DNA. These V and J calls derive from TCRdb rather than the authors' analysis. The sample data list over 550,000 distinct CDR3 sequences, and 25% of these were observed just once. The top ten hold 0.7% to 0.95% of the sample.

The sequence is built from TRBV2 and TRBJ2-5, with the D gene uncertain. Sequencing was carried out using naive CD8+ T cells from blood, with Jurkat cell RNA spiked in. The cell subset or site label on this specimen signifies: FACS-sorted CD8+CD4-CCR7+CD45RA+ naive T cells. The sequence derives from a human donor in good health. Some libraries in this study had Jurkat cell RNA spiked in. The DNA is as follows: TGTGCCAGCAGTACCGGCTTGGAAAAAGAGACCCAGTACTTC. It is translated as CASSTGLEKETQYF.